The clone carrying this T cell receptor (beta chain) was picked up a small number of times. The antigen remains unidentified. This record comes from a study of glioma-infiltrating T cells. Study-level findings and limits: Non-neoplastic patients had below-expected tissue-blood divergence, while all gliomas exceeded expectation. CDR3 overlap between tissue and blood was very small.

Using RNA template, CDR3s of TCR alpha and beta were amplified with iRepertoire arm-PCR. Tissue mRNA or PBMC total RNA, roughly 90-400 ng, went into one-step reverse transcription and amplification. MiXCR, run by TCRdb on the multiplex PCR reads, gives a single entry per CDR3 protein. Of roughly 120,000 distinct CDR3 sequences in the sample, about 23% were seen once. The CDR3 runs 11 residues. Germline V gives CDR1 SGHTA, CDR2 FQGTGA. Trimming stripped 5 bases from V and 10 bases from J, with 9 bases between. Material: glioma tissue, nonneoplastic brain tissue, or PBMCs (not recorded which). This receptor was obtained from a human donor with low-grade glioma or glioblastoma, undergoing nonglioma brain surgery, or in good health (not recorded which). The J gene is TRBJ2-1, the V gene TRBV7-3, with D perhaps matching TRBD1 (5 bases). CDR3 coding DNA: TGTGCCAGCAGCGCAGGGTACGAGCAGTTCTTC. Translating gives CASSAGYEQFF.